Presented here are 11 T cell receptor beta chains from one specimen sequenced in a study of siplizumab effects on memory and regulatory T cells. Assay used: immunoSEQ multiplex PCR; TCRdb lists only in-frame clones, some missing. The profile shows roughly 68,000 clones, approximately 96% of them singletons. Sequenced: naive CD8+ T cells sorted from blood. The receptor source for this set is a human donor in good health.

V and J are TRBV19 and TRBJ1-1; D unresolved. This CDR3 has 11 residues. V was clipped by 3 bases and J by 6 bases, with 5 bases between them. Germline CDR1 and CDR2: LNHDA and SQIVND (reference sequence). The CDR3 here is CASSILAEAFF. The CDR3 region has the DNA TGTGCCAGTAGTATCCTGGCTGAAGCTTTCTTT.

V gene TRBV7-6 combines with J gene TRBJ1-1; the D is unclear. V was pared by 5 bases and J by 0 bases, with 10 bases between. This CDR3 is 14 amino acids long. Germline CDR1 reads SGHVS; CDR2 reads FNYEAQ. CDR3 loop: CASSTSDMNTEAFF. CDR3 sequence (DNA): TGTGCCAGCAGCACCAGTGACATGAACACTGAAGCTTTCTTT.

V and J are TRBV27 and TRBJ2-1; D perhaps matches TRBD2 (5 bases). The germline V and J ends were trimmed by 3 bases and 6 bases, with 12 bases remaining between them. CDR1 is MNHEY, CDR2 SMNVEV, per germline (reference sequence). The CDR3 length is 14 residues. Written as DNA, the CDR3 is TGTGCCAGCAGTTTCCTGCGAGGGATCAATGAGCAGTTCTTC. Translated: CASSFLRGINEQFF.

The chain uses TRBV28 and TRBJ1-5; TRBD1 agrees at 7 bases. V was clipped by 7 bases and J by 5 bases; unmatched bases: 11. Germline V lookup: CDR1 MDHEN, CDR2 SYDVKM. The CDR3 sequence is 15 residues long. CDR3 sequence (DNA): TGTGCCAGCAATCCTGGGGACAGCCCTTATCAGCCCCAGCATTTT. It is translated as CASNPGDSPYQPQHF.

This clone was found once. The V and J genes are TRBV4-1 and TRBJ2-7; no clear D gene. With 0 bases removed from V and 3 bases from J, the gap between germline ends came to 6 bases. This CDR3 contains 13 residues. The germline V gene encodes CDR1 MGHRA and CDR2 YSYEKL. CDR3 sequence (DNA): TGCGCCAGCAGCCAAGAGGCTGGCTACGAGCAGTACTTC. Amino acids: CASSQEAGYEQYF.

The chain joins TRBV4-2 to TRBJ2-2, with D hard to call. The CDR3 covers 16 residues. The V gene's germline CDR1 is LGHNA and CDR2 YNFKEQ. Trimming took 0 bases from V and 5 from J, leaving 13 bases between them. The DNA for the CDR3 is TGTGCCAGCAGCCAAGACCTAGGGTTTCGGACCGGGGAGCTGTTTTTT. It encodes CASSQDLGFRTGELFF.

The chain recombines TRBV28 with TRBJ1-5; 7 positions agree with TRBD1. The germline gives CDR1 MDHEN, CDR2 SYDVKM. The CDR3 sequence is 15 residues long. V was pared by 6 bases and J by 3 bases, with 8 bases of the junction left unmatched. The CDR3 region is CASRTGTDYNQPQHF. CDR3 DNA: TGTGCCAGCAGAACCGGGACAGACTACAATCAGCCCCAGCATTTT.

The chain combines TRBV27 with TRBJ1-1; a weak D match, TRBD1 (5 bases). Looked up from germline, CDR1 is MNHEY and CDR2 is SMNVEV (reference sequence). The CDR3 is 14 amino acids. Between the trimmed V and J ends, which lost 4 bases and 5 bases, there was a span of 14 bases. The CDR3: CASSSGSRVTEAFF. CDR3 nucleotide sequence: TGTGCCAGCAGTTCAGGTTCCAGGGTAACTGAAGCTTTCTTT.

V and J are TRBV5-6 and TRBJ2-3; 7 nucleotides match TRBD1. Germline V lookup: CDR1 SGHDT, CDR2 YYEEEE. With 0 bases clipped from V and 6 bases from J, the junction kept 10 bases outside the gene matches. This CDR3 has 16 amino acids. In DNA, the CDR3 is TGTGCCAGCAGCTTGGTTTGGGACAGCCTCAAGGATACGCAGTATTTT. This sequence encodes CASSLVWDSLKDTQYF.

This rearrangement joins TRBV6-5 to TRBJ2-5; D not resolved. The germline V gene encodes CDR1 MNHEY and CDR2 SVGAGI. The CDR3 sequence is 13 residues long. V was trimmed by 0 bases and J by 4 bases, leaving 6 bases between them. CDR3 nucleotides: TGTGCCAGCAGTTACTCGATCCGAGAGACCCAGTACTTC. As protein: CASSYSIRETQYF.

This sequence joins TRBV19 and TRBJ2-3, with D perhaps given as TRBD1 or TRBD2 (5 bases each). The CDR3 is 15 amino acids. Germline-derived CDR1 and CDR2 are LNHDA and SQIVND (reference sequence). V was cut by 3 bases and J by 5 bases, with 15 bases left in between. This CDR3 reads CASSMGYGALDTQYF. As DNA, the CDR3 is TGTGCCAGTAGTATGGGGTACGGGGCGTTAGATACGCAGTATTTT.